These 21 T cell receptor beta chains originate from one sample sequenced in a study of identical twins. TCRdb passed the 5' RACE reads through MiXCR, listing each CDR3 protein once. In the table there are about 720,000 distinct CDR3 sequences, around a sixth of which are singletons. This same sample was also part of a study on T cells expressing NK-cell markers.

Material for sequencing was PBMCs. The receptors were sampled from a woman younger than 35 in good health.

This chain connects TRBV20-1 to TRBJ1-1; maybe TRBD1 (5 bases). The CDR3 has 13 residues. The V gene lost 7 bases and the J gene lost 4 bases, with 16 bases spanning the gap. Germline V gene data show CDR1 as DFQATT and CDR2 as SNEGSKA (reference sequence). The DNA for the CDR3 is TGCAGTGGCATCCCAGGGACTGCCACTGAAGCTTTCTTT. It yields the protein CSGIPGTATEAFF.

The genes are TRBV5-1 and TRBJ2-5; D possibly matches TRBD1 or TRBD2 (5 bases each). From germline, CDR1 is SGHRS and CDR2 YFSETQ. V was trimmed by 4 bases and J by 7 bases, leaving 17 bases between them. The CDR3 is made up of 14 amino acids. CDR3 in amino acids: CASSRGTPQGTQYF. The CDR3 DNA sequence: TGCGCCAGCAGCCGAGGGACCCCTCAGGGGACCCAGTACTTC.

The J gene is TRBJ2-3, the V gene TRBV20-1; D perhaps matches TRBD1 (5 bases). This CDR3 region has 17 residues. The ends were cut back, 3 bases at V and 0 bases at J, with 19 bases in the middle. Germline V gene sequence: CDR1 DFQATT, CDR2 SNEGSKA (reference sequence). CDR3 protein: CSASFLRFRGSTDTQYF. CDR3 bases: TGCAGTGCTAGTTTTTTAAGGTTTAGGGGAAGCACAGATACGCAGTATTTT.

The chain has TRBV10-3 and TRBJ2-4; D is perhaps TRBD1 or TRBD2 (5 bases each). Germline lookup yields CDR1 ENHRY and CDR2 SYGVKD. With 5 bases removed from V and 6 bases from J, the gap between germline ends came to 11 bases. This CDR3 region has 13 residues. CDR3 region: CAISQGTGNIQYF. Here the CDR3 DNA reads TGTGCCATCAGTCAAGGGACCGGAAACATTCAGTACTTC.

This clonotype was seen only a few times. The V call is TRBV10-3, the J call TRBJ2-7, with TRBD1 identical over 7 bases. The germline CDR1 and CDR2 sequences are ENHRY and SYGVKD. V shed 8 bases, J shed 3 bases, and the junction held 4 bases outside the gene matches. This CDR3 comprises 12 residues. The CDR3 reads CAIGGQDYEQYF. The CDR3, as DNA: TGTGCCATCGGTGGACAGGACTACGAGCAGTACTTC.

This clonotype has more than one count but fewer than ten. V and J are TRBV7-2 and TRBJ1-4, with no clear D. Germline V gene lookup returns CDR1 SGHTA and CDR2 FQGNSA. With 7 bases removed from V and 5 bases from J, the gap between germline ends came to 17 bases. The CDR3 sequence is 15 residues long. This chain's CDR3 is CASTHSVSLNEKLFF. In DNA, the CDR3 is TGTGCCAGCACCCATTCCGTCAGCTTAAATGAAAAACTGTTTTTT.

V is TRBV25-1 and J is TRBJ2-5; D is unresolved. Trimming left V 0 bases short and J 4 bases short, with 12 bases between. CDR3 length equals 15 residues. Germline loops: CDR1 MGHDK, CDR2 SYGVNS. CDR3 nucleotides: TGTGCCAGCAGTGAATACCGTCAAGGGCGAGAGACCCAGTACTTC. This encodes CASSEYRQGRETQYF.

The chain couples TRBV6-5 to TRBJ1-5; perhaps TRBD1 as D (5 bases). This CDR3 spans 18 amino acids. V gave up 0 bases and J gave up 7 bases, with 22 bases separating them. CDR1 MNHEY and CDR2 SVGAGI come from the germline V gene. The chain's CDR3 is CASSYSFTKTEGPQPQHF. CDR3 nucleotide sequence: TGTGCCAGCAGTTACTCGTTTACGAAAACAGAGGGGCCACAGCCCCAGCATTTT.

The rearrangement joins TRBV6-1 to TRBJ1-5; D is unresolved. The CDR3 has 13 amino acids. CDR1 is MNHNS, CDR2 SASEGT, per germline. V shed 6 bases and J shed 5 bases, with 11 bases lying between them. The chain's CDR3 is CASSLAGYQPQHF. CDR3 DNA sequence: TGTGCCAGCAGCCTCGCCGGTTATCAGCCCCAGCATTTT.

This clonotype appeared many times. The CDR3 DNA sequence: TGTGCCAGCAGTCCAGGGGATAGCAATCAGCCCCAGCATTTT. Amino acids: CASSPGDSNQPQHF. This rearrangement joins TRBV12-3 or TRBV12-4 to TRBJ1-5, with D possibly TRBD1 on 6 matching bases. CDR3 length: 14 residues. V was pared by 5 bases and J by 0 bases, with 8 bases between.

The CDR3 region is CASSARGYSYEQYF. Here the CDR3 DNA reads TGTGCCAGCAGTGCAAGGGGCTACTCCTACGAGCAGTACTTC. The chain has TRBV6-1 and TRBJ2-7, with a weak D call TRBD1 (5 bases). Germline V gene lookup returns CDR1 MNHNS and CDR2 SASEGT. Trimming removed 4 bases from V and 0 bases from J, with 10 bases in between. The CDR3 covers 14 residues.

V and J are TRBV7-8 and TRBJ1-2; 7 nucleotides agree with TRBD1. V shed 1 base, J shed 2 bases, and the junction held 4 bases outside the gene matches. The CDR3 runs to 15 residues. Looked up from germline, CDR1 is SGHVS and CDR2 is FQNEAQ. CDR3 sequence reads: CASSLDPQGNYGYTF. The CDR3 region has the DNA TGTGCCAGCAGCTTAGATCCACAGGGGAACTATGGCTACACCTTC.

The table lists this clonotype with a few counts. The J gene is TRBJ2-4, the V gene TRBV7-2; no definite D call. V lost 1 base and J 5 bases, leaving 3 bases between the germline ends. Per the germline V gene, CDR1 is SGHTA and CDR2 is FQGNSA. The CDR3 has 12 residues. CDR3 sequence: CASSLGQNIQYF. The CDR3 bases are TGTGCCAGCAGCTTAGGTCAAAACATTCAGTACTTC. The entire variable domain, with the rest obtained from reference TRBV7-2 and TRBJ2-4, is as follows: GAGVSQSPSNKVTEKGKDVELRCDPISGHTALYWYRQSLGQGLEFLIYFQGNSAPDKSGLPSDRFSAERTGGSVSTLTIQRTQQEDSAVYLCASSLGQNIQYFGAGTRLSVL.

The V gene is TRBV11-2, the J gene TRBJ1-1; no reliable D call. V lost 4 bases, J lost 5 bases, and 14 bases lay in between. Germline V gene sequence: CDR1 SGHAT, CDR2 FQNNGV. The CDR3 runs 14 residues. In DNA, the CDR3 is TGTGCCAGCAGCTCCTTCAAGGGTTTTACTGAAGCTTTCTTT. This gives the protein CASSSFKGFTEAFF.

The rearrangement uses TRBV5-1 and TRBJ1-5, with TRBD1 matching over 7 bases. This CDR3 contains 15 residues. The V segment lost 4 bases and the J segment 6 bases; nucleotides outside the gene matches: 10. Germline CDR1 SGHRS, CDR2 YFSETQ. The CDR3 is CASSRTGLSSQPQHF. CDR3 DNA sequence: TGCGCCAGCAGCCGGACAGGTTTATCGTCTCAGCCCCAGCATTTT.

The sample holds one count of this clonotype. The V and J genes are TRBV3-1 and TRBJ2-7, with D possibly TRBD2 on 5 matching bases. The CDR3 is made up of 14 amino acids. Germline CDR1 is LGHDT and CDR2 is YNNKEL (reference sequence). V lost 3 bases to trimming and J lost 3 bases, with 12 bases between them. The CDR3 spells CASSQEAYSYEQYF. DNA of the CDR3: TGTGCCAGCAGCCAGGAGGCTTACAGCTACGAGCAGTACTTC.

The CDR3 spells CASSIWDRKYNEQFF. The CDR3 DNA sequence: TGTGCCAGCAGCATATGGGACAGGAAGTACAATGAGCAGTTCTTC. This sequence joins TRBV5-6 and TRBJ2-1; TRBD1 agrees at 8 bases. J gave up 4 bases and V 4 bases, and 7 bases lay outside the gene matches. Germline CDR1 reads SGHDT; CDR2 reads YYEEEE. CDR3 length: 15 residues.

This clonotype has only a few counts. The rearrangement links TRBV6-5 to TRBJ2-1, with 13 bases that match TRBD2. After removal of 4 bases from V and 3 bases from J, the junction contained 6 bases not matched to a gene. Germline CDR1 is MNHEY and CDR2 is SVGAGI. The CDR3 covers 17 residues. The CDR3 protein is CASSSGLAGAGYNEQFF. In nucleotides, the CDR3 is TGTGCCAGCAGTTCCGGACTAGCGGGGGCTGGCTACAATGAGCAGTTCTTC.

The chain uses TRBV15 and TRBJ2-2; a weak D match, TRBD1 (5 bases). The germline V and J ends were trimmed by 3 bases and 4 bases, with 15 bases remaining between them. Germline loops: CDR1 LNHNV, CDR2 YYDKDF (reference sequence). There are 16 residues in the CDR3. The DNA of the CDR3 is TGTGCCACCAGCAGTGTTCCCGACAGCTTCACCGGGGAGCTGTTTTTT. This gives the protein CATSSVPDSFTGELFF.

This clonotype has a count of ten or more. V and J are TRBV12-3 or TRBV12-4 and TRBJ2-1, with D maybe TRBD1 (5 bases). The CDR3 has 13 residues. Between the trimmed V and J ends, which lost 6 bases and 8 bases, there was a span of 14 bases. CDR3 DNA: TGTGCCAGCAGCGTTGGGCAGGGTGATGAGCAGTTCTTC. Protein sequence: CASSVGQGDEQFF.

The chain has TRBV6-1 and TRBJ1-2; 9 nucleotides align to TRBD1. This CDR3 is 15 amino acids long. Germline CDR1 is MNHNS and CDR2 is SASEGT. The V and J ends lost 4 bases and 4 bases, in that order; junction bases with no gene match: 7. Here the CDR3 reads CASSAGTGRAYGYTF. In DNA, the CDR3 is TGTGCCAGCAGTGCCGGGACAGGGAGAGCCTATGGCTACACCTTC.